What follows describes a single TCR beta chain. Its specificity is unknown. A clone one base away is much larger, so this may be a read error. Template material for amplifying TCR beta CDR3 regions consisted of RNA transcripts. The HTBI primer set served for first-round RT-PCR of the TCR CDR3. TCRdb ran MiXCR on the multiplex PCR reads and lists one entry per CDR3 protein. This sample carries roughly 380,000 distinct CDR3 sequences, around 14% of them seen once, and the ten largest clones take 9.5% to 12%. CDR3 length equals 13 residues. Looked up from germline, CDR1 is MDHEN and CDR2 is SYDVKM. The data derive from a study of T cells in Graves' hyperthyroidism and ophthalmopathy. The overall study: Peripheral blood draws took place at initial diagnosis, ahead of any treatment.

General study points: Within blood appeared most thyroid clonotypes that had expanded above 0.001. From stable hyperthyroidism, ophthalmopathy was separated by a 13 V-J model. Model predictions of ophthalmopathy came a median about six months before onset.

The chain combines TRBV28 with TRBJ2-1; D is possibly TRBD1 (5 bases). The material sequenced was blood. This clonotype was sampled from a woman between 55 and 75 years old with Graves' hyperthyroidism. The CDR3 sequence is CAGRRQGPYEQFF. DNA of the CDR3: TGTGCCGGCAGGCGCCAGGGCCCTTATGAGCAGTTCTTC.